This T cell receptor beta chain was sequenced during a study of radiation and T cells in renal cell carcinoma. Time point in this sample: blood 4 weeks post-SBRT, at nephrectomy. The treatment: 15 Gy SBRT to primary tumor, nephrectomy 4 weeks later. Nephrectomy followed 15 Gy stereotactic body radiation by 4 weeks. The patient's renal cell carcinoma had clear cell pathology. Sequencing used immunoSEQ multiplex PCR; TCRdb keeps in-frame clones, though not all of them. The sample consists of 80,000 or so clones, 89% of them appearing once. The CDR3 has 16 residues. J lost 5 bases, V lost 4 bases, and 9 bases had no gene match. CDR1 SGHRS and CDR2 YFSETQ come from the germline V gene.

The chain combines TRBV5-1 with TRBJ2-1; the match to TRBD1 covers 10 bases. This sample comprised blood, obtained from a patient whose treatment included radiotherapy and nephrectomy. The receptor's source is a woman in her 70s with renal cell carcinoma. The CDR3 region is CASSLAGTGAHNEQFF. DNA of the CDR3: TGCGCCAGCAGCCTGGCCGGGACAGGGGCCCACAATGAGCAGTTCTTC.